Presented here are 20 T cell receptor beta chains from one specimen sequenced in a study of TIL therapy for anti-PD-1-resistant metastatic lung cancer. The immunoSEQ assay was v3. The method was immunoSEQ multiplex PCR; TCRdb's version includes in-frame clones alone and lacks a portion of them. The data show roughly 8,000 clones, roughly 74% seen once. As to time point: pre-treatment sample, taken before nivolumab and TIL therapy. Pleural nodules or supraclavicular lymph nodes made up most of the excised metastases sampled. This specimen was tumor tissue, taken at baseline. These receptors all stem from a person aged 25 to 85 with non-small cell lung cancer.

The rearrangement joins TRBV5-1 to TRBJ1-2; 7 nucleotides line up with TRBD1. Germline-derived CDR1 and CDR2 are SGHRS and YFSETQ. The CDR3 runs to 13 residues. After removal of 4 bases from V and 7 bases from J, the junction contained 7 bases not matched to a gene. The CDR3 spells CASSQGGGGGYTF. In DNA, the CDR3 is TGCGCCAGCAGCCAAGGGGGCGGCGGTGGCTACACCTTC.

The V gene is TRBV19, the J gene TRBJ2-7; TRBD1 or TRBD2 may be the D gene (6 bases each). The CDR3 is 18 residues long. Germline values: CDR1 LNHDA, CDR2 SQIVND (reference sequence). The ends were cut back, 3 bases at V and 6 bases at J, with 27 bases in the middle. The DNA for the CDR3 is TGTGCCAGTAGTATCTTCGGAGGGGGACCTCCAGGGTTCCGCGAGCAGTACTTC. Residues: CASSIFGGGPPGFREQYF.

The chain couples TRBV27 to TRBJ1-4; D remains ambiguous. The CDR3 totals 14 residues. Germline loops: CDR1 MNHEY, CDR2 SMNVEV (reference sequence). The V end was cut by 5 bases, the J end by 4 bases, with 11 bases between. The chain's CDR3 is CASSLEGINEKLFF. The CDR3 coding sequence is TGTGCCAGCAGTCTTGAGGGAATTAATGAAAAACTGTTTTTT.

V gene TRBV19 combines with J gene TRBJ1-1, with D unresolved. Germline CDR1 LNHDA, CDR2 SQIVND (reference sequence). This CDR3 comprises 15 residues. Trimming left V 4 bases short and J 1 base short, with 13 bases between. The CDR3 spells CASSSQVVWNTEAFF. The CDR3 DNA is TGTGCCAGTAGTAGTCAGGTCGTTTGGAACACTGAAGCTTTCTTT.

The J gene is TRBJ1-5, the V gene TRBV7-2; the D gene is possibly TRBD1 (6 bases). V dropped 1 base and J dropped 2 bases, with 9 bases sitting between them. Germline-derived CDR1 and CDR2 are SGHTA and FQGNSA. This CDR3 contains 15 residues. The CDR3 sequence: CASSLDPGGNQPQHF. CDR3 in DNA: TGTGCCAGCAGCTTAGATCCAGGGGGCAATCAGCCCCAGCATTTT.

The V call is TRBV2, the J call TRBJ1-2, with 9 bases matching TRBD1. Looked up from germline, CDR1 is SNHLY and CDR2 is FYNNEI. There are 15 residues in the CDR3. J was trimmed by 5 bases and V by 4 bases; bases with no gene match: 8. The CDR3 DNA is TGTGCCAGCAGTGCGCGATCGACAGGGGGTTATGGCTACACCTTC. Its protein is CASSARSTGGYGYTF.

V gene TRBV6-4 combines with J gene TRBJ2-3, with 7 bases lining up with TRBD2. Germline V gene data show CDR1 as MRHNA and CDR2 as SNTAGT. After removal of 3 bases from V and 6 bases from J, the junction contained 3 bases not matched to a gene. This CDR3 has 13 amino acids. The CDR3 loop is CASSESRGDTQYF. CDR3 sequence (DNA): TGTGCCAGCAGTGAGTCGCGGGGGGATACGCAGTATTTT.

The sample holds a few counts of this clone. The chain combines TRBV28 with TRBJ2-1; the match to TRBD2 covers 11 bases. The CDR3 loop spans 13 amino acids. The germline gives CDR1 MDHEN, CDR2 SYDVKM. J was trimmed by 10 bases and V by 4 bases; bases with no gene match: 3. The CDR3 protein is CASSWGTSGEQFF. CDR3 in DNA: TGTGCCAGCAGTTGGGGGACTAGCGGCGAGCAGTTCTTC.

This clone was detected once. The rearrangement uses TRBV14 and TRBJ1-1; maybe TRBD1 (5 bases). The CDR3 is 13 residues long. The V and J ends lost 4 bases and 5 bases respectively, with 11 bases between them. Germline V gives CDR1 SGHDN, CDR2 FVKESK. The CDR3 spells CASSRQTTTEAFF. DNA for the CDR3: TGTGCCAGCAGCCGACAGACAACGACTGAAGCTTTCTTT.

This clone was observed a single time. V and J are TRBV2 and TRBJ1-6; D may be TRBD1 (5 bases). This CDR3 is built from 15 residues. The germline gives CDR1 SNHLY, CDR2 FYNNEI. V shed 7 bases and J shed 0 bases, with 10 bases lying between them. The CDR3 is CASKERGSYNSPLHF. As DNA, the CDR3 is TGTGCCAGCAAGGAAAGGGGCTCCTATAATTCACCCCTCCACTTT.

This clone was seen a few times. V gene TRBV7-9 combines with J gene TRBJ2-3; D is uncertain. The ends were cut back, 3 bases at V and 1 base at J, with 5 bases in the middle. Germline V gives CDR1 SEHNR, CDR2 FQNEAQ (reference sequence). The CDR3 runs 13 residues. CDR3 sequence reads: CASSFYGTDTQYF. The DNA for the CDR3 is TGTGCCAGCAGCTTTTATGGCACAGATACGCAGTATTTT.

The rearrangement uses TRBV28 and TRBJ1-3, with D unclear. Trimming shortened V by 2 bases and J by 0 bases, and 8 bases separated the two germline ends. This CDR3 spans 15 amino acids. Germline lookup yields CDR1 MDHEN and CDR2 SYDVKM. The CDR3 DNA is TGTGCCAGCAGTTTACCGGGCAGCTCTGGAAACACCATATATTTT. It is translated as CASSLPGSSGNTIYF.

This chain joins TRBV27 and TRBJ2-1, with TRBD2 matching over 7 bases. The germline gives CDR1 MNHEY, CDR2 SMNVEV (reference sequence). The trim removed 3 bases at V and 3 bases at J, leaving 5 bases unmatched. The CDR3 spans 15 residues. The CDR3 is CASSFLGTNYNEQFF. Here the CDR3 DNA reads TGTGCCAGCAGTTTCTTGGGGACTAACTACAATGAGCAGTTCTTC.

This clone has a single count. The J gene is TRBJ1-1, the V gene TRBV9, with 7 bases lining up with TRBD1. V shed 4 bases and J 7 bases; nucleotides not matched to a gene: 4. The germline gives CDR1 SGDLS, CDR2 YYNGEE. The CDR3 contains 12 residues. The DNA of the CDR3 is TGTGCCAGCAGCCTGAGACAGGGTGAAGCTTTCTTT. Its protein product is CASSLRQGEAFF.

The rearrangement uses TRBV7-6 and TRBJ2-7, with no clear D. CDR1 and CDR2 (germline): SGHVS, FNYEAQ. V lost 5 bases and J lost 9, with 17 bases in between. The CDR3 consists of 13 residues. The CDR3, as DNA: TGTGCCAGCAGCCCACGACCGACACTTATGCAGTACTTC. It yields the protein CASSPRPTLMQYF.

This clone was seen a few times. At one boundary the junction diverges from the germline segment, which might be a read error. This rearrangement joins TRBV7-9 to TRBJ2-3; 8 bases line up with TRBD2. CDR1 SEHNR and CDR2 FQNEAQ come from the germline V gene (reference sequence). This CDR3 is built from 14 residues. The CDR3 region has the DNA TGTGCCAGCAGCCTAGCGGGTTACACAGATACGCAGTATTTT. Protein: CASSLAGYTDTQYF.

The chain joins TRBV9 to TRBJ2-3; D possibly corresponds to TRBD2 (5 bases). In germline, CDR1 is SGDLS, CDR2 YYNGEE. V gave up 4 bases and J gave up 1 base, with 10 bases separating them. CDR3 length equals 14 residues. The CDR3 DNA follows: TGTGCCAGCAGCCCCCGGACTCGCACAGATACGCAGTATTTT. Protein sequence: CASSPRTRTDTQYF.

This chain joins TRBV5-8 and TRBJ1-2; 8 bases match TRBD1. Unmatched junction bases numbered 4, after V lost 3 bases and J lost 6 bases. Germline V gene sequence: CDR1 SGHTS, CDR2 YDEGEE. This CDR3 spans 13 amino acids. CDR3: CASSSRGLNGYTF. The CDR3 DNA follows: TGTGCCAGCAGCTCCAGGGGGCTTAATGGCTACACCTTC.

This chain uses TRBV7-2 with TRBJ2-7, with 7 bases lining up with TRBD1. The CDR3 totals 12 residues. Trimming took 5 bases from V and 4 from J; bases not matched to a gene: 2. Looked up from germline, CDR1 is SGHTA and CDR2 is FQGNSA. The CDR3 is CASSMTGYEQYF. For the CDR3, the DNA is TGTGCCAGCAGCATGACAGGGTACGAGCAGTACTTC.

Here the CDR3 reads CASSLGLAHLTDTQYF. Written as DNA, the CDR3 is TGCGCCAGCAGCTTGGGGCTAGCTCACCTCACAGATACGCAGTATTTT. The chain combines TRBV5-1 with TRBJ2-3, with D possibly being TRBD2 (5 bases). This CDR3 contains 16 residues. Deletions cut 0 bases from V and 2 bases from J, with 13 bases between. Per the germline V gene, CDR1 is SGHRS and CDR2 is YFSETQ.